One T cell receptor beta chain is described in this entry. This record comes from a study of blood T cells in healthy people across ages. Donors each provided 7.5 to 10 milliliters of peripheral blood. Germline CDR1 is MNHNY and CDR2 is SVGAGI (reference sequence). The CDR3 runs 14 residues. The V end was cut by 7 bases, the J end by 2 bases, with 14 bases between. The second PCR ran roughly 6 to 11 cycles with a sample-barcoded 5' primer and J-beta primers. TCRdb analysed the 5' RACE reads with MiXCR anew, one entry per CDR3 protein. The sample carries roughly 500,000 distinct CDR3 sequences, 24% recorded once. This same sample was also taken into another study, of T cells of mothers and their children. That report adds: Related mother and child pairs showed slightly greater overlap (not significant) than unrelated pairs did. T cell clones that were persistent and microchimeric went undetected.

Sequencing was performed on blood. This chain uses TRBV6-6 with TRBJ1-1; D is ambiguous. The TCR sequence derives from a boy between 10 and 17 years old in good health. For the CDR3, the DNA is TGTGCCAGCACCCTGACGGAGATCAACACTGAAGCTTTCTTT. This sequence encodes CASTLTEINTEAFF.